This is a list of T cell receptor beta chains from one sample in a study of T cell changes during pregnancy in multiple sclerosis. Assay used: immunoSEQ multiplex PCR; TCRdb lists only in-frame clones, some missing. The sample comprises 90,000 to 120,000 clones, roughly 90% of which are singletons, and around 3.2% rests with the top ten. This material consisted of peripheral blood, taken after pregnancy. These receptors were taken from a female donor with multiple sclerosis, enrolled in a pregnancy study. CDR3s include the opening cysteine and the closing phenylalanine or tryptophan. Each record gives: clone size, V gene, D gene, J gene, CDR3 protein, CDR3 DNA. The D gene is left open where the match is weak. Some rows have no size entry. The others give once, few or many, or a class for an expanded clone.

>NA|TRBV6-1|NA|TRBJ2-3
CASSEFPGASATDTQYF
TGTGCCAGCAGTGAATTTCCCGGAGCTAGTGCAACAGATACGCAGTATTTT
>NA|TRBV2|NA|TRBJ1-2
CASSEGGVFYGYTF
TGTGCCAGCAGTGAAGGGGGGGTTTTCTATGGCTACACCTTC
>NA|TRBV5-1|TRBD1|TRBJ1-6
CASSSGTGGNNSPLHF
TGCGCCAGCAGCAGCGGGACAGGGGGGAATAATTCACCCCTCCACTTT
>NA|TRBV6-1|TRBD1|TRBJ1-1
CASRGQGAISEAFF
TGTGCCAGCAGGGGACAGGGGGCGATATCGGAAGCTTTCTTT
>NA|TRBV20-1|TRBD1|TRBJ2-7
CSARQGTEQYF
TGCAGTGCTCGACAGGGGACCGAGCAGTACTTC
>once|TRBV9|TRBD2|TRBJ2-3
CASSAGRGDTQYF
TGTGCCAGCAGCGCCGGGAGGGGAGATACGCAGTATTTT
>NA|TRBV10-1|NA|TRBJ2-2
CASSEYPRDKNTGELFF
TGCGCCAGCAGTGAGTATCCCCGGGACAAGAACACCGGGGAGCTGTTTTTT
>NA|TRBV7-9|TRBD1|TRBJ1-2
CASSKGASQGALANGYTF
TGTGCCAGCAGCAAAGGAGCATCACAGGGGGCCCTCGCCAATGGCTACACCTTC
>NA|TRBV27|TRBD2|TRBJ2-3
CASSWGGGGATDTQYF
TGTGCCAGCAGTTGGGGAGGCGGGGGGGCCACAGATACGCAGTATTTT
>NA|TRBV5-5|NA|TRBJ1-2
CASSPDTYQYGYTF
TGTGCCAGCAGCCCTGACACCTATCAATATGGCTACACCTTC
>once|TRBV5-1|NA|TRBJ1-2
CASSLAGQGSYGYTF
TGCGCCAGCAGCTTGGCCGGGCAGGGCAGCTATGGCTACACCTTC
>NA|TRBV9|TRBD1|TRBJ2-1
CASSRTGGGNEQFF
TGTGCCAGCAGCCGGACAGGGGGCGGGAATGAGCAGTTCTTC
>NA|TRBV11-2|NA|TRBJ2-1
CASWTVQYNEQFF
TGTGCCAGCTGGACAGTTCAATACAATGAGCAGTTCTTC
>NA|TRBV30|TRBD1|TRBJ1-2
CAWRTGVRYGYTF
TGTGCCTGGAGGACAGGGGTTCGGTATGGCTACACCTTC